This record looks at one TCR beta chain sequence and its context. The entry originates in a study of blood T cell repertoires in COVID-19. Turning to the study itself: Both acute and convalescent COVID-19 samples were obtained from the United States, Italy and Spain.

Sequencing used immunoSEQ multiplex PCR; TCRdb keeps in-frame clones, though not all of them. The sample shows 150,000 to 200,000 clones, approximately 89% of them seen only once. What was sequenced was peripheral blood. The sequence came from a man aged 40-49 years with active or convalescent COVID-19.

CDR3 residues: CASRTVNYGYTF. CDR3 in DNA: TGTGCCAGCAGGACAGTCAACTATGGCTACACCTTC. V and J are TRBV6-5 and TRBJ1-2; tentative D call: TRBD1 (5 bases). The CDR3 covers 12 residues. Germline V gene sequence: CDR1 MNHEY, CDR2 SVGAGI. V was cut by 6 bases and J by 2 bases, with 7 bases left in between.